This entry lists 32 T cell receptor beta chains sequenced from one sample in a study of cytomegalovirus exposure and HLA in healthy donors. TCRdb's copy holds only in-frame clones and misses some; the assay was immunoSEQ multiplex PCR. Of about 140,000 clones in the sample, about 86% were seen once. Input material: PBMCs. The receptors shown here come from a woman between 18 and 30 years old in good health and CMV-seropositive.

V is TRBV7-3 and J is TRBJ2-2; no reliable D call. Between the trimmed V and J ends, which lost 1 base and 4 bases, there was a span of 7 bases. This CDR3 has 14 residues. Germline V CDR1 and CDR2: SGHTA, FQGTGA. The CDR3 nucleotides read TGTGCCAGCAGCTTAAATCTGCGCACCGGGGAGCTGTTTTTT. Translating it yields CASSLNLRTGELFF.

The chain uses TRBV27 and TRBJ1-5, with 7 nucleotides matching TRBD1. CDR1 and CDR2 from the germline V gene are MNHEY and SMNVEV (reference sequence). The CDR3 sequence is 15 residues long. V dropped 2 bases and J dropped 7; count of bases not matched to a gene: 8. CDR3 DNA: TGTGCCAGCAGTTTAAGGCAGGGGGTCCACCAGCCCCAGCATTTT. Translating gives CASSLRQGVHQPQHF.

J is TRBJ2-3 and V is TRBV6-5; TRBD2 aligns across 9 bases. CDR1 and CDR2 from the germline V gene are MNHEY and SVGAGI. There are 15 residues in the CDR3. With V trimmed by 1 base and J by 8 bases, 7 bases remained unmatched. The CDR3: CASSYLAGVDATQYF. As DNA, the CDR3 is TGTGCCAGCAGTTACTTAGCGGGAGTGGATGCTACGCAGTATTTT.

The chain is built from TRBV27 and TRBJ1-2, with D hard to call. Trimming pared 1 base from V and 0 bases from J, leaving 9 bases between. The CDR3 has 15 residues. From germline, CDR1 is MNHEY and CDR2 SMNVEV (reference sequence). CDR3 nucleotides: TGTGCCAGCAGTTTATACCGGCAGGCTAACTATGGCTACACCTTC. Translated: CASSLYRQANYGYTF.

The chain uses TRBV5-1 and TRBJ2-5; 11 nucleotides line up with TRBD2. This CDR3 is built from 16 residues. The trim removed 0 bases at V and 3 bases at J, leaving 4 bases unmatched. Per germline, CDR1 SGHRS and CDR2 YFSETQ. CDR3 amino acids: CASSLGQLAGEETQYF. DNA of the CDR3: TGCGCCAGCAGCTTGGGACAACTAGCGGGAGAAGAGACCCAGTACTTC.

The chain is built from TRBV5-1 and TRBJ2-3, with a tentative D call TRBD1 (5 bases). Germline lookup yields CDR1 SGHRS and CDR2 YFSETQ. The CDR3 spans 15 residues. The ends were cut back, 1 base at V and 1 base at J, with 10 bases in the middle. Here the CDR3 DNA reads TGCGCCAGCAGCTTGCCCTTAGGGGGCACAGATACGCAGTATTTT. Residues: CASSLPLGGTDTQYF. The whole variable domain, filled in from reference TRBV5-1 and TRBJ2-3, reads KAGVTQTPRYLIKTRGQQVTLSCSPISGHRSVSWYQQTPGQGLQFLFEYFSETQRNKGNFPGRFSGRQFSNSRSEMNVSTLELGDSALYLCASSLPLGGTDTQYFGPGTRLTVL.

V and J are TRBV2 and TRBJ2-1; weak D call: TRBD2 (6 bases). Germline V gene sequence: CDR1 SNHLY, CDR2 FYNNEI. This CDR3 region has 14 residues. Deletions cut 6 bases from V and 7 bases from J, with 16 bases between. The CDR3 coding sequence is TGTGCCAGCAGGGGGGGACGCCGGGGAAATGAGCAGTTCTTC. Protein sequence: CASRGGRRGNEQFF.

The chain links TRBV9 to TRBJ2-7, with 9 bases aligning to TRBD1. J was trimmed by 4 bases and V by 5 bases; bases with no gene match: 13. Germline lookup yields CDR1 SGDLS and CDR2 YYNGEE. The CDR3 loop spans 16 amino acids. CDR3 sequence (DNA): TGTGCCAGCAGTCAGGGGATCAGGACAGGGGCTTACGAGCAGTACTTC. This gives the protein CASSQGIRTGAYEQYF.

The genes are TRBV6-1 and TRBJ1-1; tentatively, D is TRBD1 (6 bases). The CDR3 spans 15 residues. CDR1 is MNHNS, CDR2 SASEGT, per germline. V was pared by 5 bases and J by 3 bases, with 16 bases between. The CDR3 loop reads CASSPIDRLHTEAFF. The CDR3 bases are TGTGCCAGCAGTCCGATAGACAGGCTGCACACTGAAGCTTTCTTT.

J is TRBJ2-1 and V is TRBV5-1, with 10 bases fitting TRBD2. With V trimmed by 4 bases and J by 4 bases, 11 bases remained unmatched. The CDR3 sequence is 17 residues long. Germline V lookup: CDR1 SGHRS, CDR2 YFSETQ. DNA for the CDR3: TGCGCCAGCAGCATATCTAGCGGGGGCCCAATTTACAATGAGCAGTTCTTC. Protein product: CASSISSGGPIYNEQFF.

The gene calls are TRBV20-1 and TRBJ2-1; TRBD2 matches at 13 bases. Unmatched junction bases numbered 4, after V lost 5 bases and J lost 15 bases. Germline V CDR1 and CDR2: DFQATT, SNEGSKA (reference sequence). The CDR3 consists of 11 residues. CDR3 sequence (DNA): TGCAGTGCTGGGGGACTAGCGGGGATGTTCTTC. Amino acid sequence: CSAGGLAGMFF.

This sequence joins TRBV6-5 and TRBJ1-1, with 8 bases aligning to TRBD1. Germline assignment: CDR1 MNHEY and CDR2 SVGAGI. The CDR3 consists of 13 residues. J was trimmed by 10 bases and V by 5 bases; bases with no gene match: 9. This CDR3 is CASSLQGDRGAFF. The CDR3 DNA sequence: TGTGCCAGCAGTCTACAGGGGGATAGGGGAGCTTTCTTT.

This clone was detected a few times. This rearrangement joins TRBV4-1 to TRBJ2-7, with 9 nucleotides matching TRBD1. V dropped 4 bases and J dropped 2; count of bases not matched to a gene: 6. The CDR3 loop spans 15 amino acids. The germline CDR1 and CDR2 sequences are MGHRA and YSYEKL. DNA for the CDR3: TGCGCCAGCAGCCCCGGGGGGACAGGGACCTACGAGCAGTACTTC. Residues: CASSPGGTGTYEQYF.

The chain is built from TRBV28 and TRBJ2-3, with 7 bases lining up with TRBD1. The V gene's germline CDR1 is MDHEN and CDR2 SYDVKM. V gave up 5 bases and J gave up 5 bases; unmatched junction bases: 10. The CDR3 contains 15 residues. In DNA form, the CDR3 reads TGTGCCAGCAGTATTGGGACAGCCGGTAGAGATACGCAGTATTTT. Its protein is CASSIGTAGRDTQYF.

The chain couples TRBV4-1 to TRBJ2-5; 13 positions agree with TRBD2. V shed 3 bases, J shed 5 bases, and the junction held 9 bases outside the gene matches. The CDR3 sequence is 17 residues long. Germline CDR1 MGHRA, CDR2 YSYEKL. The CDR3 coding sequence is TGCGCCAGCAGCCAGAGGACTAGCGGGAGTAGGGGGGAGACCCAGTACTTC. Translating it yields CASSQRTSGSRGETQYF.

V gene TRBV11-2 combines with J gene TRBJ1-6; TRBD1 aligns across 7 bases. Germline values: CDR1 SGHAT, CDR2 FQNNGV. Trimming removed 5 bases from V and 6 bases from J; junction bases left unmatched: 7. CDR3 length: 15 residues. CDR3 in DNA: TGTGCCAGCAGCGGGGGACAGTCTGTTAATTCACCCCTCCACTTT. As protein: CASSGGQSVNSPLHF.

V and J are TRBV19 and TRBJ2-2; 10 bases match TRBD1. V lost 9 bases and J lost 4; bases outside the gene matches: 8. Germline loops: CDR1 LNHDA, CDR2 SQIVND (reference sequence). This CDR3 region has 15 residues. The CDR3 DNA is TGTGCCAGCCAAAGGACAGGGGGAGGCACCGGGGAGCTGTTTTTT. Translating gives CASQRTGGGTGELFF.

This sequence joins TRBV19 and TRBJ2-5; D might be TRBD2 (6 bases). This CDR3 spans 13 amino acids. V gave up 2 bases and J gave up 5 bases, with 9 bases separating them. Germline CDR1 is LNHDA and CDR2 is SQIVND (reference sequence). DNA of the CDR3: TGTGCCAGTAGTATATCCCGGGGGGAGACCCAGTACTTC. Its translation: CASSISRGETQYF.

V is TRBV4-3 and J is TRBJ1-4; D perhaps matches TRBD1 (6 bases). Germline CDR1 reads LGHNA; CDR2 reads YSLEER. The V and J ends lost 1 base and 3 bases respectively, with 27 bases between them. The length of the CDR3 is 21 residues. The CDR3 region has the DNA TGCGCCAGCAGCCAAGTCTTTCGGGGGGCGAGAGTGGAGAGGTCTAATGAAAAACTGTTTTTT. Amino acid sequence: CASSQVFRGARVERSNEKLFF.

The J gene is TRBJ2-1, the V gene TRBV5-8, with D perhaps matching TRBD1 (6 bases). The V and J ends lost 6 bases and 3 bases respectively, with 13 bases between them. CDR3 size: 14 residues. The germline gives CDR1 SGHTS, CDR2 YDEGEE. CDR3: CASTYIGGYNEQFF. The CDR3 coding sequence is TGTGCCAGCACCTATATAGGGGGCTACAATGAGCAGTTCTTC.

This clone was seen once. The chain has TRBV29-1 and TRBJ1-1; 10 bases agree with TRBD1. V gave up 6 bases and J gave up 6 bases; unmatched junction bases: 19. This CDR3 region has 17 residues. Germline loops: CDR1 SQVTM, CDR2 ANQGSEA. CDR3 sequence: CSVYTRTGGYLKAEAFF. In nucleotides, the CDR3 is TGCAGCGTATACACCAGGACAGGGGGTTATCTCAAGGCTGAAGCTTTCTTT. Together with reference TRBV29-1 and TRBJ1-1, the CDR3 gives the full variable domain: SAVISQKPSRDICQRGTSLTIQCQVDSQVTMMFWYRQQPGQSLTLIATANQGSEATYESGFVIDKFPISRPNLTFSTLTVSNMSPEDSSIYLCSVYTRTGGYLKAEAFFGQGTRLTVV.

Here the CDR3 DNA reads TGTGCCAGCAGCTCTAGCCGGATAAGCTCCTACAATGAGCAGTTCTTC. The encoded protein is CASSSSRISSYNEQFF. The V call is TRBV11-2, the J call TRBJ2-1; weak D call: TRBD2 (5 bases). The CDR3 extends over 16 amino acids. V lost 4 bases and J 0 bases, leaving 13 bases between the germline ends. CDR1 is SGHAT and CDR2 is FQNNGV in the germline V gene.

J is TRBJ2-1 and V is TRBV5-4; 9 bases map to TRBD2. V dropped 4 bases and J dropped 3; count of bases not matched to a gene: 8. The germline V gene has CDR1 SGHNT and CDR2 YYREEE (reference sequence). This CDR3 comprises 16 residues. Here the CDR3 reads CASSSRAGGLYNEQFF. DNA for the CDR3: TGTGCCAGCAGCAGTAGAGCGGGGGGCCTCTACAATGAGCAGTTCTTC. Full variable domain (rest looked up from reference TRBV5-4 and TRBJ2-1): ETGVTQSPTHLIKTRGQQVTLRCSSQSGHNTVSWYQQALGQGPQFIFQYYREEENGRGNFPPRFSGLQFPNYSSELNVNALELDDSALYLCASSSRAGGLYNEQFFGPGTRLTVL.

The chain has TRBV28 and TRBJ2-5; 11 bases fit TRBD2. The germline CDR1 and CDR2 sequences are MDHEN and SYDVKM. CDR3 length equals 17 residues. J was trimmed by 3 bases and V by 6 bases; bases with no gene match: 12. CDR3 region: CASSPGASGGSKETQYF. The DNA of the CDR3 is TGTGCCAGCAGCCCCGGGGCTAGCGGGGGGTCTAAAGAGACCCAGTACTTC.

The J gene is TRBJ1-1, the V gene TRBV7-9; 8 bases line up with TRBD1. V was clipped by 5 bases and J by 10 bases; unmatched bases: 12. CDR1 is SEHNR, CDR2 FQNEAQ, per germline (reference sequence). The CDR3 is 14 amino acids. In nucleotides, the CDR3 is TGTGCCAGCAGCCAGGGACAGGCGAGCCCAAGAGCTTTCTTT. Translation: CASSQGQASPRAFF.

The V and J genes are TRBV11-2 and TRBJ1-1; TRBD1 might be the D (5 bases). Germline V gives CDR1 SGHAT, CDR2 FQNNGV. Trimming removed 1 base at V and 0 bases at J, with 9 bases between. The CDR3 runs to 15 residues. CDR3 in amino acids: CASSLGGHLNTEAFF. In DNA, the CDR3 is TGTGCCAGCAGCTTAGGTGGACACCTGAACACTGAAGCTTTCTTT.

This clone was counted a few times. The chain uses TRBV4-2 and TRBJ2-7; tentatively, D is TRBD2 (6 bases). The CDR3 totals 14 residues. The V and J ends lost 4 bases and 6 bases respectively, with 16 bases between them. Germline V CDR1 and CDR2: LGHNA, YNFKEQ. CDR3 bases: TGTGCCAGCAGCCCGGTCCCCGGAGGGATCGAGCAGTACTTC. Its protein is CASSPVPGGIEQYF.

The J gene is TRBJ1-1, the V gene TRBV30; the D gene is possibly TRBD1 (6 bases). Deletions cut 0 bases from V and 8 bases from J, with 10 bases between. This CDR3 has 12 amino acids. Germline CDR1 and CDR2: GTSNPN and SVGIG (reference sequence). The CDR3 DNA follows: TGTGCCTGGAGTGTACCAGGGGCGGAAGCTTTCTTT. Amino acid sequence: CAWSVPGAEAFF.

This rearrangement joins TRBV25-1 to TRBJ2-1; possibly TRBD1 for D (6 bases). V lost 6 bases, J lost 8 bases, and 14 bases lay in between. Germline CDR1 MGHDK, CDR2 SYGVNS. The length of the CDR3 is 13 residues. The CDR3 protein is CASRQGGGYEQFF. The CDR3 nucleotides read TGTGCCAGCAGACAGGGCGGCGGCTATGAGCAGTTCTTC.

This rearrangement joins TRBV28 to TRBJ1-1; 12 bases agree with TRBD1. The CDR3 length is 13 residues. The germline V gene encodes CDR1 MDHEN and CDR2 SYDVKM. V was pared by 8 bases and J by 6 bases, with 4 bases of the junction left unmatched. The CDR3 reads CASPGQGAAEAFF. CDR3 nucleotide sequence: TGTGCCAGCCCGGGACAGGGGGCGGCTGAAGCTTTCTTT.

The CDR3 here is CASSLSSGANTGELFF. For the CDR3, the DNA is TGTGCCAGCAGTTTATCCAGCGGGGCGAACACCGGGGAGCTGTTTTTT. The rearrangement links TRBV28 to TRBJ2-2; 7 nucleotides agree with TRBD2. The CDR3 length is 16 residues. CDR1 and CDR2 (germline): MDHEN, SYDVKM. V was pared by 1 base and J by 0 bases, with 2 bases of the junction left unmatched.

This clone was counted between two and nine times. The chain is built from TRBV28 and TRBJ1-5; the D gene is possibly TRBD1 (6 bases). V lost 4 bases, J lost 7 bases, and 14 bases lay in between. Germline loops: CDR1 MDHEN, CDR2 SYDVKM. There are 14 residues in the CDR3. In DNA form, the CDR3 reads TGTGCCAGCAGTTGGGTACAGGGCGGGCAGCCCCAGCATTTT. This encodes CASSWVQGGQPQHF.